This entry lists 14 T cell receptor beta chains sequenced from one sample in a study of graft-versus-host responses after intestinal transplantation. Their antigens are not known. Assay used: immunoSEQ multiplex PCR; TCRdb lists only in-frame clones, some missing. The sample consists of approximately 90,000 clones, about 88% of them appearing once. The source material was unstimulated CD4+ T cells sorted from spleen or lymph node cells, sampled before transplant. Receptor source: a human donor who was the organ donor for an intestinal transplant.

The rearrangement joins TRBV6-1 to TRBJ2-5, with 9 bases that match TRBD1. The last part of the DNA fits TRBJ2-7 better; the J call may be wrong. The CDR3 has 15 amino acids. Germline values: CDR1 MNHNS, CDR2 SASEGT. CDR3 coding DNA: TGTGCCAGCAGTGTTCTGCCGGGACAGGGTTACGAGCAGTACTTC. It translates to CASSVLPGQGYEQYF.

This sequence joins TRBV7-6 and TRBJ2-1, with D possibly being TRBD2 (5 bases). V lost 5 bases and J 12 bases, leaving 17 bases between the germline ends. Germline lookup yields CDR1 SGHVS and CDR2 FNYEAQ. This CDR3 contains 13 residues. The CDR3 is CASSLRTGDGQFF. CDR3 bases: TGTGCCAGCAGCCTCCGGACTGGGGATGGGCAGTTCTTC. Full variable domain (outside the CDR3, taken from reference TRBV7-6 and TRBJ2-1): GAGVSQSPRYKVTKRGQDVALRCDPISGHVSLYWYRQALGQGPEFLTYFNYEAQQDKSGLPNDRFSAERPEGSISTLTIQRTEQRDSAMYRCASSLRTGDGQFFGPGTRLTVL.

This chain uses TRBV6-5 with TRBJ2-2; D perhaps matches TRBD2 (5 bases). Germline assignment: CDR1 MNHEY and CDR2 SVGAGI. V was trimmed by 6 bases and J by 5 bases, leaving 16 bases between them. This CDR3 comprises 15 residues. DNA for the CDR3: TGTGCCAGCAGAAACGGGCGGGCGAGGACCGGGGAGCTGTTTTTT. Translated, it gives CASRNGRARTGELFF.

The V call is TRBV7-9, the J call TRBJ2-1, with TRBD1 as a possible D gene (5 bases). V was cut by 0 bases and J by 9 bases, with 15 bases left in between. Germline V CDR1 and CDR2: SEHNR, FQNEAQ (reference sequence). The CDR3 runs to 15 residues. The CDR3 spells CASSLALLRGGEQFF. The CDR3 DNA follows: TGTGCCAGCAGCTTAGCGCTTTTAAGGGGCGGTGAGCAGTTCTTC.

The V call is TRBV6-5, the J call TRBJ1-2; 7 bases fit TRBD1. V gave up 5 bases and J gave up 2 bases; unmatched junction bases: 8. This CDR3 has 15 residues. Per the germline V gene, CDR1 is MNHEY and CDR2 is SVGAGI. CDR3 sequence (DNA): TGTGCCAGCAGTCTTACGGACAGGCCAAACTATGGCTACACCTTC. Translated: CASSLTDRPNYGYTF.

The chain carries TRBV6-5 and TRBJ1-1; no definite D call. The CDR3 loop spans 16 amino acids. Germline assignment: CDR1 MNHEY and CDR2 SVGAGI. V lost 0 bases to trimming and J lost 4 bases, with 15 bases between them. CDR3 protein: CASSYSQSGWSTEAFF. CDR3 nucleotides: TGTGCCAGCAGTTACTCCCAGAGTGGATGGAGCACTGAAGCTTTCTTT.

This rearrangement joins TRBV7-9 to TRBJ1-2, with D perhaps TRBD1 (5 bases). Trimming stripped 1 base from V and 6 bases from J, with 21 bases between. The CDR3 covers 17 residues. The germline V gene encodes CDR1 SEHNR and CDR2 FQNEAQ (reference sequence). CDR3 coding DNA: TGTGCCAGCAGCTTAGACTTTGCGGCAGGGCCGAAGAATGGCTACACCTTC. It encodes CASSLDFAAGPKNGYTF.

The chain is built from TRBV30 and TRBJ2-3; the D is unclear. The V gene's germline CDR1 is GTSNPN and CDR2 SVGIG (reference sequence). Trimming took 3 bases from V and 0 from J, leaving 13 bases between them. The CDR3 sequence is 15 residues long. The CDR3 reads CAWSPAWPSTDTQYF. CDR3 DNA: TGTGCCTGGAGCCCCGCTTGGCCGAGCACAGATACGCAGTATTTT.

The chain uses TRBV6-5 and TRBJ2-7; weak D call: TRBD2 (6 bases). The CDR3 is 15 amino acids. Germline V CDR1 and CDR2: MNHEY, SVGAGI. V lost 6 bases, J lost 0 bases, and 15 bases lay in between. The CDR3 nucleotides are TGTGCCAGCAGGAGGGGACTCGCGAGCTCCTACGAGCAGTACTTC. Encoded protein: CASRRGLASSYEQYF.

The rearrangement joins TRBV6-5 to TRBJ1-3; TRBD1 is a possible D gene (5 bases). Germline-derived CDR1 and CDR2 are MNHEY and SVGAGI. This CDR3 has 15 amino acids. The V end was cut by 8 bases, the J end by 3 bases, with 17 bases between. CDR3 in amino acids: CASVRALGGGNTIYF. CDR3 DNA: TGTGCCAGCGTCCGCGCCCTGGGGGGTGGAAACACCATATATTTT.

This sequence joins TRBV28 and TRBJ2-7; D is ambiguous. The CDR3 extends over 15 amino acids. V was pared by 6 bases and J by 2 bases, with 17 bases between. Germline V lookup: CDR1 MDHEN, CDR2 SYDVKM. DNA for the CDR3: TGTGCCAGCAGCCTACTATCCGCCAAACCCTACGAGCAGTACTTC. This gives the protein CASSLLSAKPYEQYF.

V is TRBV19 and J is TRBJ2-1, with TRBD2 matching over 8 bases. The ends lost 7 bases at V and 3 bases at J; junction bases unmatched: 14. Germline V gene data show CDR1 as LNHDA and CDR2 as SQIVND (reference sequence). This CDR3 comprises 17 residues. The CDR3 bases are TGTGCCAGTACGGTTCACGGGAGGGCCTCCCTCTACAATGAGCAGTTCTTC. This gives the protein CASTVHGRASLYNEQFF.

The chain combines TRBV30 with TRBJ2-5; maybe TRBD2 (6 bases). The CDR3 spans 14 residues. Trimming left V 0 bases short and J 4 bases short, with 12 bases between. Germline lookup yields CDR1 GTSNPN and CDR2 SVGIG (reference sequence). The CDR3 region has the DNA TGTGCCTGGAGTGTTAGCGGATTACTAGAGACCCAGTACTTC. The encoded protein is CAWSVSGLLETQYF.

The chain combines TRBV27 with TRBJ2-1, with TRBD2 matching 14 bases. CDR1 and CDR2 from the germline V gene are MNHEY and SMNVEV (reference sequence). CDR3 size: 17 residues. Trimming at V came to 8 bases and at J to 3 bases, leaving 9 bases not matched to a gene. CDR3 residues: CASVGLAGGGFYNEQFF. CDR3 nucleotide sequence: TGTGCCAGCGTTGGACTAGCGGGAGGAGGGTTCTACAATGAGCAGTTCTTC.